The sequence of this TCR beta chain was determined in a study of T-cell reconstitution after alpha-beta-depleted transplantation in children. General study points: Roughly two months post-transplant, alpha-beta T cells reportedly originated from several hundred graft clones that had expanded.

This clonotype was observed a few times. What it binds is unknown. Trimming took 7 bases from V and 4 from J, leaving 11 bases between them. The CDR3 totals 13 residues. The TCRbeta library incorporated unique molecular identifiers. From the PCR reads, TCRdb called clonotypes with MiXCR, one entry per CDR3 protein. The sample has hundreds of thousands of distinct CDR3 sequences, around 16% seen once. The source is a boy younger than two who had a stem cell transplant for Wiskott-Aldrich syndrome, so the T cells may come from the graft donor. Here the sequenced sample was PBMCs, mostly from graft donor cells, taken 360 days after TCRalphabeta/CD19-depleted stem cell transplant. This chain connects TRBV12-3 or TRBV12-4 to TRBJ2-1; TRBD1 is a possible D gene (6 bases). The CDR3 loop reads CASTLGQYNEQFF. DNA for the CDR3: TGTGCCAGCACCCTGGGACAATACAATGAGCAGTTCTTC.